The source of this T cell receptor beta chain is a study of T cells in Graves' hyperthyroidism and ophthalmopathy. Amplification targeted TCR beta CDR3 regions from RNA transcripts. The HTBI primer set served for first-round RT-PCR of the TCR CDR3. In TCRdb, the multiplex PCR reads were re-called with MiXCR into one record per CDR3 protein. The table includes more than 550,000 distinct CDR3 sequences, just under 45% detected once. This clonotype appeared a few times. What it binds is not known. The study's findings and limits: Ophthalmopathy onset followed model prediction by a median about six months. Most expanded thyroid clonotypes above 0.001 recurred in blood.

Germline V gene data show CDR1 as SEHNR and CDR2 as FQNEAQ (reference sequence). This CDR3 comprises 14 residues. V was pared by 1 base and J by 1 base, with 7 bases between. Exclusion of patients followed from uncontrolled infection, other autoimmune disease, pregnancy or lactation. Clinical symptoms, serum thyroxine and TRAb, thyroid ultrasound and orbital computed tomography were used for the diagnoses. Sequencing was done on a sample of peripheral blood or thyroid tissue (not recorded which). This chain uses TRBV7-9 with TRBJ1-1; D is unclear. The sequence derives from an adult man with Graves' disease, either hyperthyroidism or ophthalmopathy (not recorded which). CDR3 nucleotide sequence: TGTGCCAGCAGCTTAGGGGCCGAGAACACTGAAGCTTTCTTT. Residues: CASSLGAENTEAFF.